The entry below describes one TCR beta chain. This record comes from a study of blood T cells in healthy people across ages. For the second PCR, which ran for roughly 7 to 11 cycles, a sample-barcoded 5' primer and a J-beta primer mix were used. TCRdb ran MiXCR on the 5' RACE reads and lists one entry per CDR3 protein. The sample has hundreds of thousands of distinct CDR3 sequences; 25% are singletons. The V end was cut by 8 bases, the J end by 4 bases, with 17 bases between. Germline CDR1 and CDR2: SGHTA and FQGNSA. The CDR3 spans 15 residues. This sample was shared with a second study, whose subject was T cells of mothers and their children. Turning to that study: Versus unrelated pairs, overlap was slightly higher in related mother-child pairs, without reaching significance.

The chain joins TRBV7-2 to TRBJ2-2; D may be TRBD2 (5 bases). Sequencing used blood. The TCR originated in a boy between 5 and 17 years old in good health. The CDR3 coding sequence is TGTGCCAGCGTTAGGGCCGGGATCGGCACCGGGGAGCTGTTTTTT. Its protein is CASVRAGIGTGELFF.